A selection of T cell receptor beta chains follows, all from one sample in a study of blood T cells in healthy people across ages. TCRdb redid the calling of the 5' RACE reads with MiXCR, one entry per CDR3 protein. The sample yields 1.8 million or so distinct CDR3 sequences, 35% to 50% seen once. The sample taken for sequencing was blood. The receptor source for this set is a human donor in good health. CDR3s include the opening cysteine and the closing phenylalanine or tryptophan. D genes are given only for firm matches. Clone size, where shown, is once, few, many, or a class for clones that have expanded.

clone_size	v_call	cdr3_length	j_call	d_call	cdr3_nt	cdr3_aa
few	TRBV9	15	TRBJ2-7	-	TGTGCCAGCAGCGGTAGCCCAGGGGTTACCTACGAGCAGTACTTC	CASSGSPGVTYEQYF
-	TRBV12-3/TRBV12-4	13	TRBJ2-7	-	TGTGCCAGCAGCCCCCCGGTTATTTACGAGCAGTACTTC	CASSPPVIYEQYF
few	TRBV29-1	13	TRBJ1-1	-	TGCAGCGTTCGAAACAGGGTCTTTACTGAAGCTTTCTTT	CSVRNRVFTEAFF
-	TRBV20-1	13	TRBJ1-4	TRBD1	TGCAGTGCTAGGATACAGGGGGGCGAAAAACTGTTTTTT	CSARIQGGEKLFF
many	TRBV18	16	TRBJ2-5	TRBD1	TGTGCCAGCTCACCGGGACAGGTTAGCAACCAAGAGACCCAGTACTTC	CASSPGQVSNQETQYF
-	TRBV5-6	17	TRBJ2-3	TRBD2	TGTGCCAGCAGCTTGGCGACTAGCGGAATTAGCACAGATACGCAGTATTTT	CASSLATSGISTDTQYF
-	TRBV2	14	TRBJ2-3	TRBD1	TGTGCCAGCACACAGGGGTGGGCCACAGATACGCAGTATTTT	CASTQGWATDTQYF
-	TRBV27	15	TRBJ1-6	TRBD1	TGTGCCAGCAGTACACAGGGGGCCGGTAATTCACCCCTCCACTTT	CASSTQGAGNSPLHF
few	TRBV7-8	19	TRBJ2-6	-	TGTGCCAGCAGCTTAAGTCGGGGGCGCGATTACTCTGGGGCCAACGTCCTGACTTTC	CASSLSRGRDYSGANVLTF
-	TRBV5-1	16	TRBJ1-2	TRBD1	TGCGCCAGCAGCTTGGGACCCTCGACAGGGGGCTATGGCTACACCTTC	CASSLGPSTGGYGYTF
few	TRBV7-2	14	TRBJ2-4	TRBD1	TGTGCCAGCAGCCCCGGGACAGGGAAAAACATTCAGTACTTC	CASSPGTGKNIQYF